The entry below describes one TCR beta chain. The antigen remains unidentified. This specimen comes from a study of T cell responses to AZD1222 COVID-19 vaccine. General study findings and limits: Following two doses of AZD1222, Spike-specific TCR breadth and depth rose.

Trimming left V 2 bases short and J 6 bases short, with 14 bases between. Germline CDR1 is MNHEY and CDR2 is SVGEGT. This CDR3 is 15 amino acids long. Measured with immunoSEQ multiplex PCR; TCRdb has only the in-frame clones, and not every one. This sample carries fewer than 100,000 clones, 70% to 85% of them seen once, and the ten largest clones take 14%. Second-dose timings of about 4 or about 12 weeks were pooled. This clonotype was sampled from an adult who received the AZD1222 COVID-19 vaccine. The rearrangement uses TRBV6-2 or TRBV6-3 and TRBJ1-5, with a weak D call TRBD1 (6 bases). Here the sequenced sample was peripheral blood, taken 28 days after the second AZD1222 dose. The CDR3: CASSYPSGVSQPQHF. CDR3 bases: TGTGCCAGCAGTTACCCTTCAGGGGTCAGTCAGCCCCAGCATTTT.